A single sample gave rise to the 17 T cell receptor beta chains below, sequenced in a study of blood T cell repertoires in COVID-19 (dated by TCRdb to about 2020). Libraries were made using the immunoSEQ multiplex PCR assay. TCRdb retrieved this table from immuneACCESS and kept in-frame rearrangements only. Not all clones are present; in checked studies, unresolved V genes account for under half, and no reason is known for the remainder. Present in this sample are 130,000 to 150,000 clones, over 75% of which were seen just once. Roughly 8% of the sample is taken by the ten largest. Material for sequencing was peripheral blood. Every receptor here comes from a woman aged 60 to 75 with COVID-19, enrolled during active disease.

The V and J genes are TRBV30 and TRBJ1-2, with a possible D match to TRBD1 (6 bases). This CDR3 is 15 amino acids long. V was cut by 1 base and J by 4 bases, with 16 bases left in between. Germline CDR1 is GTSNPN and CDR2 is SVGIG (reference sequence). CDR3 loop: CAWSGATWGLYGYTF. For the CDR3, the DNA is TGTGCCTGGAGTGGGGCGACCTGGGGGCTCTATGGCTACACCTTC. The full variable domain, completed using reference TRBV30 and TRBJ1-2, is SQTIHQWPATLVQPVGSPLSLECTVEGTSNPNLYWYRQAAGRGLQLLFYSVGIGQISSEVPQNLSASRPQDRQFILSSKKLLLSDSGFYLCAWSGATWGLYGYTFGSGTRLTVV.

This chain uses TRBV5-1 with TRBJ1-1; a possible D gene is TRBD1 (5 bases). This CDR3 spans 17 amino acids. Trimming stripped 0 bases from V and 4 bases from J, with 19 bases between. In germline, CDR1 is SGHRS, CDR2 YFSETQ. The CDR3, as DNA: TGCGCCAGCAGCTTGGCCGGCGCAGCACTCGGGGGCACTGAAGCTTTCTTT. This encodes CASSLAGAALGGTEAFF.

This clone showed up just once. The chain recombines TRBV6-2 or TRBV6-3 with TRBJ1-5; D gene uncertain. The germline V and J ends were trimmed by 0 bases and 0 bases, with 9 bases remaining between them. Germline values: CDR1 MNHEY, CDR2 SVGEGT. CDR3 length: 16 amino acids. CDR3 sequence reads: CASSYSQEPSNQPQHF. DNA of the CDR3: TGTGCCAGCAGTTACTCCCAGGAACCTAGCAATCAGCCCCAGCATTTT.

This clone was detected only once. This rearrangement joins TRBV28 to TRBJ1-1, with 9 bases lining up with TRBD1. The V gene end was trimmed by 6 bases and the J gene end by 5 bases; junction bases not matched to a gene: 10. The CDR3 totals 15 residues. Germline V gene sequence: CDR1 MDHEN, CDR2 SYDVKM. In nucleotides, the CDR3 is TGTGCCAGCAGACTACAACAGGGGGCGCTAACTGAAGCTTTCTTT. Its translation: CASRLQQGALTEAFF.

This clone was detected a few times. The gene calls are TRBV5-1 and TRBJ1-6, with 7 bases lining up with TRBD1. J was trimmed by 7 bases and V by 3 bases; bases with no gene match: 7. CDR3 length: 15 residues. Germline assignment: CDR1 SGHRS and CDR2 YFSETQ. CDR3 nucleotide sequence: TGCGCCAGCAGCTCTGCTTCGGACAGGAATTCACCCCTCCACTTT. This gives the protein CASSSASDRNSPLHF.

CDR3 bases: TGTGCCAGCAGTCCCGCGAACACCGGGGAGCTGTTTTTT. Its protein is CASSPANTGELFF. The rearrangement joins TRBV5-4 to TRBJ2-2; no firm D call. V was shortened by 5 bases and J by 0 bases, with 5 bases between the two germline ends. The V gene's germline CDR1 is SGHNT and CDR2 YYREEE (reference sequence). The CDR3 has 13 amino acids.

CDR3 sequence (DNA): TGTGCCAGCACCACAGGAGCCTATAATTCACCCCTCCACTTT. It translates to CASTTGAYNSPLHF. The V call is TRBV21-1, the J call TRBJ1-6; the table's TRBD1 call for D was not verified on the DNA. TRBV21-1 is a pseudogene locus. The CDR3 runs to 14 residues.

The CDR3 sequence: CSASSGTGDLNEQFF. CDR3 in DNA: TGCAGTGCTAGTTCCGGGACAGGGGATTTGAATGAGCAGTTCTTC. The V call is TRBV20-1, the J call TRBJ2-1; TRBD1 matches at 10 bases. V dropped 3 bases and J dropped 7; count of bases not matched to a gene: 9. The CDR3 runs to 15 residues. CDR1 and CDR2 from the germline V gene are DFQATT and SNEGSKA (reference sequence).

This clone has only one observation. This rearrangement joins TRBV7-6 to TRBJ2-5, with 9 bases that match TRBD2. The CDR3 has 17 residues. The germline gives CDR1 SGHVS, CDR2 FNYEAQ. J was trimmed by 4 bases and V by 7 bases; bases with no gene match: 16. The CDR3 DNA follows: TGTGCCAGCACCCACCTTTGGGGCGGGGGGGCTAGAGAGACCCAGTACTTC. Encoded protein: CASTHLWGGGARETQYF.

The J gene is TRBJ2-1, the V gene TRBV4-1; no reliable D call. The CDR3 contains 15 residues. Germline CDR1 reads MGHRA; CDR2 reads YSYEKL. Between the trimmed V and J ends, which lost 4 bases and 4 bases, there was a span of 14 bases. This CDR3 reads CASSPSSGAYNEQFF. The DNA for the CDR3 is TGCGCCAGCAGCCCTTCATCGGGTGCGTACAATGAGCAGTTCTTC.

V usage is TRBV6-1 and J usage is TRBJ2-7; a weak D match, TRBD2 (5 bases). Looked up from germline, CDR1 is MNHNS and CDR2 is SASEGT. Trimming removed 1 base from V and 0 bases from J, with 10 bases in between. The CDR3 covers 15 residues. In DNA form, the CDR3 reads TGTGCCAGCAGTGAAGAGGTGCGGGTCTCCTACGAGCAGTACTTC. This codes for CASSEEVRVSYEQYF.

The rearrangement links TRBV18 to TRBJ1-1; 10 bases are shared with TRBD1. The CDR3 has 16 amino acids. The J segment lost 4 bases and the V segment lost 3 bases, leaving 8 bases of the junction unmatched. Germline values: CDR1 KGHSH, CDR2 LQKENI. The CDR3 here is CASSPTTGGMGTEAFF. The DNA of the CDR3 is TGTGCCAGCTCACCTACGACAGGGGGCATGGGCACTGAAGCTTTCTTT.

The CDR3 DNA reads as TGTGCCAGCAGTTCCGCGGGACAGGGGTCCTATGGCTACACCTTC. It encodes CASSSAGQGSYGYTF. This chain connects TRBV6-5 to TRBJ1-2, with TRBD1 matching 10 bases. CDR1 and CDR2 (germline): MNHEY, SVGAGI. J gave up 4 bases and V 4 bases, and 6 bases lay outside the gene matches. This CDR3 is 15 amino acids long.

This sequence joins TRBV7-9 and TRBJ1-2, with TRBD1 matching 9 bases. The CDR3 length is 14 residues. V shed 5 bases, J shed 9 bases, and the junction held 10 bases outside the gene matches. Looked up from germline, CDR1 is SEHNR and CDR2 is FQNEAQ (reference sequence). DNA for the CDR3: TGTGCCAGCAGCCACAATACAGGGGGCCGAAGCTACACCTTC. Its protein is CASSHNTGGRSYTF.

This clone was detected once. This chain connects TRBV7-9 to TRBJ2-7, with 8 nucleotides matching TRBD1. V lost 6 bases and J lost 4; bases outside the gene matches: 8. CDR3 size: 14 residues. Germline assignment: CDR1 SEHNR and CDR2 FQNEAQ (reference sequence). This chain's CDR3 is CASRQGGIRYEQYF. In DNA form, the CDR3 reads TGTGCCAGCAGACAGGGGGGCATTCGTTACGAGCAGTACTTC.

V usage is TRBV5-1 and J usage is TRBJ1-4; D uncertain. This CDR3 comprises 14 residues. Germline V gene lookup returns CDR1 SGHRS and CDR2 YFSETQ. Trimming shortened V by 0 bases and J by 3 bases, and 6 bases separated the two germline ends. The CDR3 protein is CASSLAEANEKLFF. CDR3 sequence (DNA): TGCGCCAGCAGCTTGGCGGAGGCTAATGAAAAACTGTTTTTT. Supplemented by reference TRBV5-1 and TRBJ1-4, the full variable domain reads KAGVTQTPRYLIKTRGQQVTLSCSPISGHRSVSWYQQTPGQGLQFLFEYFSETQRNKGNFPGRFSGRQFSNSRSEMNVSTLELGDSALYLCASSLAEANEKLFFGSGTQLSVL.

The chain combines TRBV2 with TRBJ1-4; 7 bases match TRBD1. The CDR3 runs 15 residues. The junction had 4 bases not matched to a gene; V was cut back by 2 bases and J by 4 bases. Germline CDR1 and CDR2: SNHLY and FYNNEI. CDR3 sequence reads: CASSERGGINEKLFF. The DNA of the CDR3 is TGTGCCAGCAGTGAACGAGGGGGCATTAATGAAAAACTGTTTTTT.